Presented here are 20 T cell receptor beta chains from one specimen sequenced in a study of cytomegalovirus exposure and HLA in healthy donors. Primers included in the PCR were 60 Vbeta and 13 Jbeta primers. This table comes from immunoSEQ multiplex PCR, and its TCRdb copy is limited to in-frame clones, with some not included. Of around 100,000 clones listed, 50% to 65% are singletons. What was sequenced was PBMCs. These receptors were collected from a man aged 30 to 39 in good health and CMV-seropositive.

This rearrangement joins TRBV5-5 to TRBJ1-1; maybe TRBD1 (6 bases). The CDR3 spans 15 residues. The V gene lost 4 bases and the J gene lost 1 base, with 14 bases spanning the gap. Germline CDR1 reads SGHKS; CDR2 reads YYEKEE (reference sequence). CDR3 loop: CASSPQGPSNTEAFF. The CDR3 nucleotides read TGTGCCAGCAGCCCACAGGGACCTTCGAACACTGAAGCTTTCTTT.

This rearrangement joins TRBV6-6 to TRBJ1-2; D gene ambiguous. The CDR3 length is 12 residues. The V gene lost 4 bases and the J gene lost 6 bases, with 9 bases spanning the gap. Germline assignment: CDR1 MNHNY and CDR2 SVGAGI (reference sequence). As DNA, the CDR3 is TGTGCCAGCAGTTTTGGCGCGGATGGCTACACCTTC. Its protein product is CASSFGADGYTF.

This clone was observed once. The V gene is TRBV27, the J gene TRBJ1-2, with no clear D. The V end was cut by 6 bases, the J end by 4 bases, with 9 bases between. The length of the CDR3 is 12 residues. Germline V gene data show CDR1 as MNHEY and CDR2 as SMNVEV (reference sequence). The CDR3 loop is CASRREGYGYTF. The CDR3 nucleotides read TGTGCCAGCAGGAGGGAGGGCTATGGCTACACCTTC.

J is TRBJ2-3 and V is TRBV5-1, with a possible D match to TRBD1 (5 bases). This CDR3 is 12 amino acids long. V was clipped by 4 bases and J by 5 bases, with 8 bases between them. Germline CDR1 is SGHRS and CDR2 is YFSETQ. The CDR3 spells CASSPQGDTQYF. The CDR3 nucleotides read TGCGCCAGCAGCCCCCAGGGAGATACGCAGTATTTT.

The rearrangement links TRBV15 to TRBJ1-5, with TRBD1 as a possible D gene (5 bases). Per the germline V gene, CDR1 is LNHNV and CDR2 is YYDKDF (reference sequence). This CDR3 region has 16 residues. V dropped 0 bases and J dropped 7 bases, with 16 bases sitting between them. CDR3: CATSRDSSGVGQPQHF. For the CDR3, the DNA is TGTGCCACCAGCAGAGACTCGTCGGGGGTCGGACAGCCCCAGCATTTT.

The chain recombines TRBV7-2 with TRBJ1-1; D is uncertain. The CDR3 is 17 amino acids. From germline, CDR1 is SGHTA and CDR2 FQGNSA. The germline V and J ends were trimmed by 4 bases and 1 base, with 19 bases remaining between them. CDR3 bases: TGTGCCAGCAGCTCGGATATGTGGAGGGCTGGGAACACTGAAGCTTTCTTT. Its protein product is CASSSDMWRAGNTEAFF.

The chain recombines TRBV7-9 with TRBJ2-3; TRBD2 agrees at 9 bases. Germline V gene lookup returns CDR1 SEHNR and CDR2 FQNEAQ (reference sequence). The CDR3 contains 14 residues. The junction had 5 bases not matched to a gene; V was cut back by 1 base and J by 9 bases. This CDR3 reads CASSLVGSGGTQYF. For the CDR3, the DNA is TGTGCCAGCAGCTTAGTTGGTAGCGGGGGAACGCAGTATTTT.

This chain joins TRBV18 and TRBJ2-1, with 10 bases that match TRBD1. The length of the CDR3 is 14 residues. Germline V gene data show CDR1 as KGHSH and CDR2 as LQKENI. V was clipped by 3 bases and J by 4 bases; unmatched bases: 0. The CDR3 here is CASSPGQGYNEQFF. DNA of the CDR3: TGTGCCAGCTCACCGGGACAGGGGTACAATGAGCAGTTCTTC.

The V gene is TRBV6-1, the J gene TRBJ2-3; D possibly corresponds to TRBD2 (7 bases). Trimming took off 3 bases at V and 3 bases at J, with 22 bases between the two ends. The CDR3 is 18 residues long. The germline CDR1 and CDR2 sequences are MNHNS and SASEGT. CDR3 sequence (DNA): TGTGCCAGCAGTGACGGGGGGCATAGTGGGATAAGGACAGATACGCAGTATTTT. As protein: CASSDGGHSGIRTDTQYF.

V and J are TRBV29-1 and TRBJ1-2; D is unclear. The V gene lost 0 bases and the J gene lost 11 bases, with 13 bases spanning the gap. The length of the CDR3 is 12 residues. Looked up from germline, CDR1 is SQVTM and CDR2 is ANQGSEA. The CDR3 is CSVEDLAAVYTF. The CDR3, as DNA: TGCAGCGTTGAAGATCTGGCAGCGGTATACACCTTC.

The V and J genes are TRBV5-4 and TRBJ2-2; 8 nucleotides agree with TRBD2. The V segment lost 4 bases and the J segment 3 bases; nucleotides outside the gene matches: 2. Germline CDR1 SGHNT, CDR2 YYREEE (reference sequence). The CDR3 contains 14 residues. This CDR3 reads CASSRGGDTGELFF. CDR3 DNA: TGTGCCAGCAGCCGGGGGGGCGACACCGGGGAGCTGTTTTTT.

V is TRBV6-1 and J is TRBJ2-7; D is uncertain. CDR3 length: 12 residues. Germline lookup yields CDR1 MNHNS and CDR2 SASEGT. The V end was cut by 7 bases, the J end by 0 bases, with 7 bases between. CDR3 sequence reads: CASTRNSYEQYF. DNA of the CDR3: TGTGCCAGCACGCGAAACTCCTACGAGCAGTACTTC.

This clone was seen only a few times. J is TRBJ1-4 and V is TRBV4-1, with D maybe TRBD1 (6 bases). V lost 4 bases to trimming and J lost 10 bases, with 22 bases between them. CDR1 is MGHRA and CDR2 is YSYEKL in the germline V gene. The CDR3 sequence is 16 residues long. The CDR3: CASSRTGSGAVGKLFF. DNA of the CDR3: TGCGCCAGCAGCCGAACAGGGTCTGGTGCGGTTGGAAAACTGTTTTTT.

The V gene is TRBV6-1, the J gene TRBJ1-2; 9 positions match TRBD1. The CDR3 length is 15 residues. V shed 2 bases and J 3 bases; nucleotides not matched to a gene: 4. CDR1 and CDR2 from the germline V gene are MNHNS and SASEGT. CDR3 region: CASSETTGGDYGYTF. The CDR3 DNA reads TGTGCCAGCAGTGAAACGACAGGGGGAGACTATGGCTACACCTTC.

The CDR3 sequence: CASSLDGGEGFTEAFF. In nucleotides, the CDR3 is TGTGCCAGCAGCTTAGATGGGGGGGAAGGGTTCACTGAAGCTTTCTTT. The chain carries TRBV11-2 and TRBJ1-1; maybe TRBD1 (5 bases). Germline CDR1 and CDR2: SGHAT and FQNNGV. The CDR3 extends over 16 amino acids. V shed 0 bases and J shed 4 bases, with 15 bases lying between them.

The chain uses TRBV9 and TRBJ2-1, with 11 bases matching TRBD1. Trimming cost V 3 bases and J 6 bases; bases outside gene matches: 5. The CDR3 spans 15 residues. From germline, CDR1 is SGDLS and CDR2 YYNGEE. The CDR3 DNA reads as TGTGCCAGCAGCGCCGGGACAGGGGGTGGCAATGAGCAGTTCTTC. It codes for CASSAGTGGGNEQFF.

This clone was counted only a few times. The V and J genes are TRBV30 and TRBJ1-1, with 8 nucleotides matching TRBD1. The CDR3 is 11 amino acids. The trim removed 5 bases at V and 9 bases at J, leaving 5 bases unmatched. Germline lookup yields CDR1 GTSNPN and CDR2 SVGIG (reference sequence). The CDR3 DNA is TGTGCCTGGGCAAGACAGGGGAAAGCTTTCTTT. This sequence encodes CAWARQGKAFF.

The rearrangement joins TRBV2 to TRBJ2-7; tentatively, D is TRBD1 (6 bases). The CDR3 covers 13 residues. Germline CDR1 SNHLY, CDR2 FYNNEI. Trimming removed 4 bases from V and 2 bases from J, with 9 bases in between. This CDR3 is CASSAGAAYEQYF. The CDR3 region has the DNA TGTGCCAGCAGTGCAGGGGCAGCCTACGAGCAGTACTTC.

The CDR3 coding sequence is TGTGCCATCAGTGAGCTAGGGGAGCTGTTTTTT. Amino acids: CAISELGELFF. This chain joins TRBV10-3 and TRBJ2-2, with no clear D. Trimming took 2 bases from V and 8 from J, leaving 3 bases between them. This CDR3 is 11 amino acids long. The germline CDR1 and CDR2 sequences are ENHRY and SYGVKD.

The V and J genes are TRBV27 and TRBJ1-5, with unresolved D. Germline V gene sequence: CDR1 MNHEY, CDR2 SMNVEV (reference sequence). Trimming shortened V by 2 bases and J by 0 bases, and 5 bases separated the two germline ends. This CDR3 comprises 14 residues. The CDR3 sequence: CASSLTYSNQPQHF. CDR3 sequence (DNA): TGTGCCAGCAGTTTAACCTATAGCAATCAGCCCCAGCATTTT.